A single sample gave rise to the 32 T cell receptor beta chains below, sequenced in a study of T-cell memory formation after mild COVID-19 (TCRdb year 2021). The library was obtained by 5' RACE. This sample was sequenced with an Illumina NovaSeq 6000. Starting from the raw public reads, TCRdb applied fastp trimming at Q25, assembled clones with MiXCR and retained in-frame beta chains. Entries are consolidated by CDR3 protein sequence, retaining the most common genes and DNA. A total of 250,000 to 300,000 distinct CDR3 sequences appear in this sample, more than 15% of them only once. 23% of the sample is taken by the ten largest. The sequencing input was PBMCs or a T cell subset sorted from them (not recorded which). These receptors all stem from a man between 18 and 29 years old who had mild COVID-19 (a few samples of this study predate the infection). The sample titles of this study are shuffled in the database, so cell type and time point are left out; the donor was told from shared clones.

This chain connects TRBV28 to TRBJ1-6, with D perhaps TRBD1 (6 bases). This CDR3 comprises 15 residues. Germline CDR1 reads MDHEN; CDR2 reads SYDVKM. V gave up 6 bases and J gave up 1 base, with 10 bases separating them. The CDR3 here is CASRERGSYNSPLHF. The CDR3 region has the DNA TGTGCCAGCAGGGAGAGGGGGTCCTATAATTCACCCCTCCACTTT.

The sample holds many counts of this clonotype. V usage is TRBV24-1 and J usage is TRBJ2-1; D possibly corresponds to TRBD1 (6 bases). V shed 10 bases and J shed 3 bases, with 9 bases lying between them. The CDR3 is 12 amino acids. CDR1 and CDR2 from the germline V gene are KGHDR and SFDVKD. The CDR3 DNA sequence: TGTGCCACTCAGACAGGCTACAATGAGCAGTTCTTC. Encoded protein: CATQTGYNEQFF.

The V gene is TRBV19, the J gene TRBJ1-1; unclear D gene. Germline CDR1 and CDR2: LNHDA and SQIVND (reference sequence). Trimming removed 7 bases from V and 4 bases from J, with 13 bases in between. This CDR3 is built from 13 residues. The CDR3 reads CASTSLVTTEAFF. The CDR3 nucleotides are TGTGCCAGTACCTCCCTTGTGACCACTGAAGCTTTCTTT. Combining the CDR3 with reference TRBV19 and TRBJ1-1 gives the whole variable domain DGGITQSPKYLFRKEGQNVTLSCEQNLNHDAMYWYRQDPGQGLRLIYYSQIVNDFQKGDIAEGYSVSREKKESFPLTVTSAQKNPTAFYLCASTSLVTTEAFFGQGTRLTVV.

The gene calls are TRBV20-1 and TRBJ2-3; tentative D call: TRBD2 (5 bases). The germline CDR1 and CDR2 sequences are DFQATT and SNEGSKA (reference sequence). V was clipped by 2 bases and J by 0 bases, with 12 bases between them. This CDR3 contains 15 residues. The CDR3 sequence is CSARPTRESTDTQYF. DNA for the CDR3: TGCAGTGCTAGACCAACTCGGGAAAGCACAGATACGCAGTATTTT.

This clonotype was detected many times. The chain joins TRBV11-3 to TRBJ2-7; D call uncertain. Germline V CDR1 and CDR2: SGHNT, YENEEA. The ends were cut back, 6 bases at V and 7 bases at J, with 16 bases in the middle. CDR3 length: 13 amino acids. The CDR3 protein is CASSKAVQREQYF. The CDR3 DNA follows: TGTGCCAGCAGTAAGGCTGTCCAGAGGGAGCAGTACTTC.

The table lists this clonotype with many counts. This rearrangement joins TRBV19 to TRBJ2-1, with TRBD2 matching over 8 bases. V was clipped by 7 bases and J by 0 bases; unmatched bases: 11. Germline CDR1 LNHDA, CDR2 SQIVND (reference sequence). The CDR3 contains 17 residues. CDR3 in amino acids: CASTIGGSGASYNEQFF. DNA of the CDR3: TGTGCCAGTACCATTGGGGGTAGCGGGGCCTCCTACAATGAGCAGTTCTTC.

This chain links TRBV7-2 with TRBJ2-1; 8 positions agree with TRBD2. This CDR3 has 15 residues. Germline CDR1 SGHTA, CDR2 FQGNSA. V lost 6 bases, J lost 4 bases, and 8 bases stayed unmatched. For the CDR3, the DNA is TGTGCCAGCAGGGGGAGGCGCGGGGGGTACAATGAGCAGTTCTTC. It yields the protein CASRGRRGGYNEQFF. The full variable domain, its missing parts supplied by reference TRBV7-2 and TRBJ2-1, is GAGVSQSPSNKVTEKGKDVELRCDPISGHTALYWYRQSLGQGLEFLIYFQGNSAPDKSGLPSDRFSAERTGGSVSTLTIQRTQQEDSAVYLCASRGRRGGYNEQFFGPGTRLTVL.

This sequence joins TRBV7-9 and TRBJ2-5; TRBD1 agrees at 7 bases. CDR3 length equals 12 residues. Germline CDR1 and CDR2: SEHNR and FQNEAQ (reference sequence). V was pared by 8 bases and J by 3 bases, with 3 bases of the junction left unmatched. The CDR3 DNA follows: TGTGCCAGCTTCGGGACAGAAGAGACCCAGTACTTC. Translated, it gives CASFGTEETQYF.

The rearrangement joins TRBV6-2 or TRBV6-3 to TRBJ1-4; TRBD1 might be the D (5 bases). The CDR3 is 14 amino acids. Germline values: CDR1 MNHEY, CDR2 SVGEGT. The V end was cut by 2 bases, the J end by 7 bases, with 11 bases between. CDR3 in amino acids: CASSYPGGGEKLFF. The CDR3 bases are TGTGCCAGCAGTTACCCCGGGGGGGGTGAAAAACTGTTTTTT.

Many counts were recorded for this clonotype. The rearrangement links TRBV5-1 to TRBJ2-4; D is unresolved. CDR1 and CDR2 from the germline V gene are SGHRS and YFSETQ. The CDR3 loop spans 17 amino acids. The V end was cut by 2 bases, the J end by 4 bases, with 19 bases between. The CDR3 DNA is TGCGCCAGCAGCTTAGTAGGAACTTCGCATCAGAAAAACATTCAGTACTTC. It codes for CASSLVGTSHQKNIQYF.

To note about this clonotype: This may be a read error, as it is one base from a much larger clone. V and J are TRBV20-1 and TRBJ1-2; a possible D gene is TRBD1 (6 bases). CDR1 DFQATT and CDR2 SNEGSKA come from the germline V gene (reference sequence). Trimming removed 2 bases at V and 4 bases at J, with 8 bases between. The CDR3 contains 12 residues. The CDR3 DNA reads TGCAGTGCTAGACCCAGGGGCTATGGCTACACCTTC. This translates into CSARPRGYGYTF.

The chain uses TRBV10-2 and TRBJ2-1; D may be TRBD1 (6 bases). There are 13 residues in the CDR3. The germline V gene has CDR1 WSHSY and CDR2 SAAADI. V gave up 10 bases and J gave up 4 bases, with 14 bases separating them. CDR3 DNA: TGCGCCACCACACTGGGGGCTTACAATGAGCAGTTCTTC. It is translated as CATTLGAYNEQFF.

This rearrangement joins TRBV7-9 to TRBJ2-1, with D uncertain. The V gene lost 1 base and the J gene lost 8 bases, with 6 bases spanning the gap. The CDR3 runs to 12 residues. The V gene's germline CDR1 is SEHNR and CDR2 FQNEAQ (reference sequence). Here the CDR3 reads CASSLVIDEQFF. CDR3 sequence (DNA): TGTGCCAGCAGCTTAGTAATCGATGAGCAGTTCTTC.

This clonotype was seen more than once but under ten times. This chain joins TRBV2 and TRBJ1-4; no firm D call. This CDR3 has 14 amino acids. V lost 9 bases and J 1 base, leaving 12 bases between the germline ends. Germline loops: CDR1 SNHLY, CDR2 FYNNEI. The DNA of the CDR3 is TGTGCCAGTCGGTGGAGCGAAACTAATGAAAAACTGTTTTTT. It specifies CASRWSETNEKLFF.

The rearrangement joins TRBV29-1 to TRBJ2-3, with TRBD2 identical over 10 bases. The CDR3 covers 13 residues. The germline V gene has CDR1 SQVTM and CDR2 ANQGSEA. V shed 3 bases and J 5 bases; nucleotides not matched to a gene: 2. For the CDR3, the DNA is TGCAGCGTTGAGGGACTAGCGATAGATACGCAGTATTTT. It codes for CSVEGLAIDTQYF.

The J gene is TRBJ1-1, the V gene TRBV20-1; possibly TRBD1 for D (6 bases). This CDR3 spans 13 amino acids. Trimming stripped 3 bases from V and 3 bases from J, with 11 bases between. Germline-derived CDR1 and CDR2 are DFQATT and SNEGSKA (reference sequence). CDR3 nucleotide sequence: TGCAGTGCTAGCAATCAGGGGTACACTGAAGCTTTCTTT. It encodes CSASNQGYTEAFF.

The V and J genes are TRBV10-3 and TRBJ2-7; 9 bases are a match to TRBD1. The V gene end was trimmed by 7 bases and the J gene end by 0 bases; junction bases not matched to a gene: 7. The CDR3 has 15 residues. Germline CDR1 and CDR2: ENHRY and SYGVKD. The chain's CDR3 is CAITPGQGPSYEQYF. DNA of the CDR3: TGTGCCATCACTCCGGGACAGGGCCCCTCCTACGAGCAGTACTTC.

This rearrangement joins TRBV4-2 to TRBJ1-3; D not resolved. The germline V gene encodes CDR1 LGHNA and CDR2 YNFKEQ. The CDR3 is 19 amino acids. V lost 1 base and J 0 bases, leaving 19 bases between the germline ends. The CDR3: CASSQGWVRAQFSGNTIYF. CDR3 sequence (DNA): TGTGCCAGCAGCCAAGGGTGGGTCCGGGCCCAATTCTCTGGAAACACCATATATTTT.

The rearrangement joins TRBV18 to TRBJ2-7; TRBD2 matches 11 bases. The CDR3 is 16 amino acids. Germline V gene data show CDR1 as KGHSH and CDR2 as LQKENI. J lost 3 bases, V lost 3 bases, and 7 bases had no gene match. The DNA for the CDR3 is TGTGCCAGCTCACCCCTAGCGGGGGGCACCGACTACGAGCAGTACTTC. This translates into CASSPLAGGTDYEQYF.

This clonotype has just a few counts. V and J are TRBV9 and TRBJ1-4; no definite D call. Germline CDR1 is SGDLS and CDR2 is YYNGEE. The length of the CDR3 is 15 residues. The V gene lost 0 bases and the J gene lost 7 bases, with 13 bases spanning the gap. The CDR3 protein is CASSVAQDPSEKLFF. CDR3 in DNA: TGTGCCAGCAGCGTAGCTCAGGATCCTAGTGAAAAACTGTTTTTT.

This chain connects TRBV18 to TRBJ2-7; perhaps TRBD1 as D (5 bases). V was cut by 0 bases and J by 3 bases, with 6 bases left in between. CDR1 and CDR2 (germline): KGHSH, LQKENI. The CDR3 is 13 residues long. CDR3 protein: CASSPPQGYEQYV. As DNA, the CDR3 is TGTGCCAGCTCACCACCGCAGGGCTACGAGCAGTACGTC.

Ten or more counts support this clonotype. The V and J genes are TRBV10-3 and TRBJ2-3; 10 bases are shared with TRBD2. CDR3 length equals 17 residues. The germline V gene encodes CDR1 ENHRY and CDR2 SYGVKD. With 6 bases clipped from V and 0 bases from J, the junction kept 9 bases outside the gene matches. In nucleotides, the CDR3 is TGTGCCATCAGCGAGGGACTAGCGTATACGAGCACAGATACGCAGTATTTT. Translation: CAISEGLAYTSTDTQYF.

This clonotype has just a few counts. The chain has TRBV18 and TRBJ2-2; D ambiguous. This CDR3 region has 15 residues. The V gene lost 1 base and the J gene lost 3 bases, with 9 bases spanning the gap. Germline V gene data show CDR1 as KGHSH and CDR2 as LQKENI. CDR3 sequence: CASSPRGWDTGELFF. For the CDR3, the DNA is TGTGCCAGCTCACCACGTGGATGGGACACCGGGGAGCTGTTTTTT.

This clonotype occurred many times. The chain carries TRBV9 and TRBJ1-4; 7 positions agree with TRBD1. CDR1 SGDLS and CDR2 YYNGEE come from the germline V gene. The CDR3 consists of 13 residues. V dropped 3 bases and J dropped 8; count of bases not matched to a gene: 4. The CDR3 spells CASSAQGREKLFF. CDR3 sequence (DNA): TGTGCCAGCAGCGCACAGGGGAGAGAAAAACTGTTTTTT.

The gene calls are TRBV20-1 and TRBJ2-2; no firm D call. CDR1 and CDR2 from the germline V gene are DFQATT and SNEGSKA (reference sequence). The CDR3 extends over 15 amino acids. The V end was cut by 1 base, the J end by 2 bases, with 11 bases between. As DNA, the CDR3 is TGCAGTGCTAGAGTGGCTAGTATCAACACCGGGGAGCTGTTTTTT. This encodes CSARVASINTGELFF.

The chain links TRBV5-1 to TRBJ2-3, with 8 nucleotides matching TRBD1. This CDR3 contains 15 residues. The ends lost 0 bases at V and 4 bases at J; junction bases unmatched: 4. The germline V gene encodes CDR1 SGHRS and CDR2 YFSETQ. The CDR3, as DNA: TGCGCCAGCAGCTTGGCAGGGGGCAGGTCAGATACGCAGTATTTT. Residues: CASSLAGGRSDTQYF.

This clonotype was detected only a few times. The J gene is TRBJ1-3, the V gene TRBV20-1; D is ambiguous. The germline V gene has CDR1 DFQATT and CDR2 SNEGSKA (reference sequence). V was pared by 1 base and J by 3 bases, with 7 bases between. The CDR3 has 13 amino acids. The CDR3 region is CSARGGDGNTIYF. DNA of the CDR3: TGCAGTGCTAGAGGGGGAGATGGAAACACCATATATTTT.

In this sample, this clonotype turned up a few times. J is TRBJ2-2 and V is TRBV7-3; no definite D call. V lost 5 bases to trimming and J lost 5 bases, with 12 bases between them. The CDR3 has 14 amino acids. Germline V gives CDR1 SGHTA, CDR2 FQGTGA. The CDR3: CASSPSTETGELFF. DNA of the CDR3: TGTGCCAGCAGCCCTTCGACGGAGACCGGGGAGCTGTTTTTT.

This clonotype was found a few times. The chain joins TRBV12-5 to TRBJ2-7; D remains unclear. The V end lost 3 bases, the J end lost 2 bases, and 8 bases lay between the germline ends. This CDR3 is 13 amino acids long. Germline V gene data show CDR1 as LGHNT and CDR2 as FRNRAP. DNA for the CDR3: TGTGCTAGTGGTTTTGCCCCCCCCTACGAGCAGTACTTC. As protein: CASGFAPPYEQYF.

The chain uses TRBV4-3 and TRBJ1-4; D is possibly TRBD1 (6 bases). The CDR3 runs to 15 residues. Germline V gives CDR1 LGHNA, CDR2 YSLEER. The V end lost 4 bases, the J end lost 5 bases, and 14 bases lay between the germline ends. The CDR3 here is CASSRGTLLNEKLFF. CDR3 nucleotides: TGCGCCAGCAGCCGGGGGACACTTTTAAATGAAAAACTGTTTTTT.

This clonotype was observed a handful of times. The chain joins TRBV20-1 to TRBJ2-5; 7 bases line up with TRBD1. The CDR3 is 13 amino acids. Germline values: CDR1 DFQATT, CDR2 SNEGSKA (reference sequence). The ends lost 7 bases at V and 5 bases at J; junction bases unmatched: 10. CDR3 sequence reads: CSVQRGRGETQYF. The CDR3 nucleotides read TGCAGTGTTCAAAGGGGCAGGGGGGAGACCCAGTACTTC.

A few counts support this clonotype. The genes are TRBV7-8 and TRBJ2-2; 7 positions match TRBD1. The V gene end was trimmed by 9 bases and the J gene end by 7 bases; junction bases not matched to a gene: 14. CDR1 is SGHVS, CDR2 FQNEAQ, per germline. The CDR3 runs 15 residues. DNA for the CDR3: TGTGCCAGTCGACAGGGCTCGGAACAATTCGGGGAGCTGTTTTTT. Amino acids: CASRQGSEQFGELFF.